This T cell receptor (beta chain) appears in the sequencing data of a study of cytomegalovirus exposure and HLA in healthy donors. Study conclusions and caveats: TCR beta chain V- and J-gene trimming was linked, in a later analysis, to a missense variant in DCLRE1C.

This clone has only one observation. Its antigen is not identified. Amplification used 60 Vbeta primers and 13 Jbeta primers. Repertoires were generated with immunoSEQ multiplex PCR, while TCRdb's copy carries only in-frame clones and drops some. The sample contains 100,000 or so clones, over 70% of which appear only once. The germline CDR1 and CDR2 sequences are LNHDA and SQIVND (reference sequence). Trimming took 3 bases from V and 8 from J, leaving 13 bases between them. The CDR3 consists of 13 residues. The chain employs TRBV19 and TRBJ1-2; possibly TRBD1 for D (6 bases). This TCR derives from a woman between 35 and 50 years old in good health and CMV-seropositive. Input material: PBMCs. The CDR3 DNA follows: TGTGCCAGTAGTATTTCACAGGGAAAAGGCTACACCTTC. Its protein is CASSISQGKGYTF.